Following are 29 T cell receptor beta chains from one sample sequenced in a study of T cells in Graves' hyperthyroidism and ophthalmopathy. Regions amplified from RNA transcripts were the TCR beta CDR3 regions. The study used the HTBI primer set for a first-round RT-PCR of the TCR CDR3. From the multiplex PCR reads, TCRdb called clonotypes with MiXCR, one entry per CDR3 protein. The sample has about 540,000 distinct CDR3 sequences, 46% seen once. The sample comprised peripheral blood or thyroid tissue (not recorded which). The receptors come from a woman aged 18 to 35 with Graves' hyperthyroidism.

CDR3 coding DNA: TGTGCCATCAGTGAGCCCGAGTCCTCTGGGGCCAACGTCCTGACTTTC. This encodes CAISEPESSGANVLTF. The V call is TRBV10-3, the J call TRBJ2-6, with no clear D. V dropped 2 bases and J dropped 0 bases, with 8 bases sitting between them. The CDR3 sequence is 16 residues long. The germline V gene encodes CDR1 ENHRY and CDR2 SYGVKD.

This clonotype was observed a single time. This chain links TRBV29-1 with TRBJ2-5, with TRBD2 matching 7 bases. Germline V gene sequence: CDR1 SQVTM, CDR2 ANQGSEA. The CDR3 runs to 11 residues. V lost 8 bases, J lost 5 bases, and 5 bases stayed unmatched. CDR3 in amino acids: CSLAGGETQYF. CDR3 nucleotides: TGCAGCTTAGCCGGGGGGGAGACCCAGTACTTC.

This clonotype was picked up many times. An end of the junction differs from the germline gene, which may be a read error. The genes are TRBV4-1 and TRBJ2-7; 8 bases line up with TRBD2. This CDR3 has 15 residues. The germline V gene has CDR1 MGHRA and CDR2 YSYEKL. CDR3 sequence: CASSQGSGSSYEQYF. The CDR3, as DNA: TGTGCCAGCAGCCAAGGAAGCGGGAGTTCGTACGAGCAGTACTTC.

The sample holds many counts of this clonotype. The CDR3 DNA reads TGTGCCAGCAGTTTGAGTCGCAGAGCCTACGAGCAGTACTTC. Translation: CASSLSRRAYEQYF. The genes are TRBV12-3 or TRBV12-4 and TRBJ2-7; D remains unclear. The V and J ends lost 3 bases and 2 bases respectively, with 11 bases between them. The CDR3 extends over 14 amino acids.

V is TRBV9 and J is TRBJ1-1; D is possibly TRBD1 (5 bases). The CDR3 is made up of 13 amino acids. The V gene's germline CDR1 is SGDLS and CDR2 YYNGEE. V was trimmed by 3 bases and J by 7 bases, leaving 13 bases between them. The CDR3 DNA follows: TGTGCCAGCAGCGCGACAGTTACTAATGAAGCTTTCTTT. As protein: CASSATVTNEAFF.

The rearrangement uses TRBV20-1 and TRBJ1-2; the D gene is possibly TRBD1 (5 bases). The V gene lost 6 bases and the J gene lost 6 bases, with 14 bases spanning the gap. The CDR3 covers 12 residues. The germline V gene has CDR1 DFQATT and CDR2 SNEGSKA (reference sequence). CDR3: CSAKDILHGYTF. The CDR3, as DNA: TGCAGTGCAAAGGACATACTCCATGGCTACACCTTC.

This clonotype was counted at least ten times. The CDR3 sequence: CASTPDSSLAGANVLTF. The DNA for the CDR3 is TGTGCCAGTACCCCGGACAGTAGTCTAGCGGGGGCCAACGTCCTGACTTTC. The chain has TRBV19 and TRBJ2-6, with D tentatively TRBD1 or TRBD2 (6 bases each). Germline-derived CDR1 and CDR2 are LNHDA and SQIVND (reference sequence). V lost 7 bases and J lost 4, with 20 bases in between. This CDR3 has 17 amino acids.

V and J are TRBV5-4 and TRBJ2-2; 13 bases map to TRBD2. The V gene's germline CDR1 is SGHNT and CDR2 YYREEE (reference sequence). Unmatched junction bases numbered 3, after V lost 3 bases and J lost 1 base. The CDR3 has 17 residues. In nucleotides, the CDR3 is TGTGCCAGCAGCTCGCGGACTAGCGGGAGGAACACCGGGGAGCTGTTTTTT. This gives the protein CASSSRTSGRNTGELFF. The entire variable domain, with the rest obtained from reference TRBV5-4 and TRBJ2-2, is as follows: ETGVTQSPTHLIKTRGQQVTLRCSSQSGHNTVSWYQQALGQGPQFIFQYYREEENGRGNFPPRFSGLQFPNYSSELNVNALELDDSALYLCASSSRTSGRNTGELFFGEGSRLTVL.

This clonotype was observed once. One end of the junction does not line up with germline, which may come from a read error. The chain joins TRBV7-2 to TRBJ1-2, with D unresolved. CDR1 SGHTA and CDR2 FQGNSA come from the germline V gene. CDR3 length: 14 residues. The CDR3: CASSAAEGDGGYTF. The CDR3 DNA reads as TGCGCCAGCAGCGCCGCCGAGGGAGATGGTGGCTACACCTTC.

This clonotype was detected many times. This chain connects TRBV2 to TRBJ1-6; D unclear. The length of the CDR3 is 12 residues. V lost 6 bases and J lost 7, with 7 bases in between. Germline V gene lookup returns CDR1 SNHLY and CDR2 FYNNEI. The CDR3 loop reads CASRPENSPLHF. The CDR3 DNA is TGTGCCAGCAGACCTGAGAATTCACCCCTCCACTTT. Variable domain in full (rest from reference TRBV2 and TRBJ1-6): EPEVTQTPSHQVTQMGQEVILRCVPISNHLYFYWYRQILGQKVEFLVSFYNNEISEKSEIFDDQFSVERPDGSNFTLKIRSTKLEDSAMYFCASRPENSPLHFGNGTRLTVT.

This clonotype was observed a few times. The genes are TRBV20-1 and TRBJ2-1; D could derive from TRBD1 or TRBD2 (5 bases each). Trimming stripped 0 bases from V and 10 bases from J, with 13 bases between. Germline values: CDR1 DFQATT, CDR2 SNEGSKA (reference sequence). This CDR3 comprises 13 residues. CDR3 sequence (DNA): TGCAGTGCTAGAGATACCATTGGGGACGAGCAGTTCTTC. It translates to CSARDTIGDEQFF.

This clonotype occurred many times. This chain connects TRBV12-3 or TRBV12-4 to TRBJ1-2; D possibly corresponds to TRBD1 (5 bases). The CDR3 is made up of 19 amino acids. The V end lost 2 bases, the J end lost 3 bases, and 25 bases lay between the germline ends. This CDR3 reads CASSLQTGTGGHRDYGYTF. The CDR3 coding sequence is TGTGCCAGCAGTTTACAAACGGGTACAGGTGGCCATAGGGACTATGGCTACACCTTC.

This clonotype was counted ten times or more. J is TRBJ1-3 and V is TRBV20-1; D gene uncertain. The CDR3 is made up of 15 amino acids. Trimming took 2 bases from V and 3 from J, leaving 14 bases between them. The V gene's germline CDR1 is DFQATT and CDR2 SNEGSKA (reference sequence). The CDR3: CSARFPGSSGNTIYF. The CDR3 region has the DNA TGCAGTGCTAGATTCCCGGGATCTAGTGGAAACACCATATATTTT.

This clonotype showed up many times. This chain connects TRBV4-1 to TRBJ1-1, with a possible D match to TRBD1 (5 bases). CDR3 length equals 15 residues. Trimming removed 0 bases at V and 3 bases at J, with 11 bases between. The germline V gene encodes CDR1 MGHRA and CDR2 YSYEKL. CDR3 loop: CASSQEGGRDTEAFF. The CDR3 nucleotides read TGCGCCAGCAGCCAAGAAGGAGGCAGGGACACTGAAGCTTTCTTT.

The chain has TRBV24-1 and TRBJ2-5; TRBD1 matches at 11 bases. Trimming at V came to 5 bases and at J to 5 bases, leaving 9 bases not matched to a gene. The germline V gene encodes CDR1 KGHDR and CDR2 SFDVKD. The CDR3 sequence is 16 residues long. The CDR3 nucleotides are TGTGCCACCAGTGGCGGGACAGGGGGGAGACGGGAGACCCAGTACTTC. Residues: CATSGGTGGRRETQYF.

This clonotype occurred many times. A much larger clone is a single base away; this may be a read error. The V gene is TRBV24-1, the J gene TRBJ1-1; D unclear. The CDR3 runs 12 residues. V gave up 3 bases and J gave up 3 bases, with 4 bases separating them. Per the germline V gene, CDR1 is KGHDR and CDR2 is SFDVKD. The CDR3 nucleotides read TGTGCCACCAGTGATGGGGACACTGAAGCTTTCTTT. Its translation is CATSDGDTEAFF.

About this clonotype: A much more abundant neighbour one base away suggests this may be a read error. J is TRBJ1-5 and V is TRBV20-1; D not certain. Germline V gene lookup returns CDR1 DFQATT and CDR2 SNEGSKA (reference sequence). Trimming removed 1 base at V and 7 bases at J, with 11 bases between. The CDR3 runs 13 residues. CDR3 DNA: TGCAGTGCTAGAGGGGCAGAAGTCCAGCCCCAGCATTTT. Translating it yields CSARGAEVQPQHF.

The chain couples TRBV2 to TRBJ1-5; a weak D match, TRBD1 (5 bases). This CDR3 has 15 amino acids. The germline V gene encodes CDR1 SNHLY and CDR2 FYNNEI. V lost 2 bases to trimming and J lost 7 bases, with 15 bases between them. The CDR3 spells CASSETPGDGQPQHF. DNA of the CDR3: TGTGCCAGCAGTGAAACCCCCGGGGACGGGCAGCCCCAGCATTTT.

This clonotype was observed a handful of times. The gene calls are TRBV18 and TRBJ1-1; 7 nucleotides align to TRBD1. Unmatched junction bases numbered 13, after V lost 4 bases and J lost 2 bases. Germline V gives CDR1 KGHSH, CDR2 LQKENI. The CDR3 totals 17 residues. CDR3 sequence: CASSLLRGRAGNTEAFF. In nucleotides, the CDR3 is TGTGCCAGCTCACTCCTGAGGGGGCGCGCAGGAAACACTGAAGCTTTCTTT.

This clonotype was recorded at least ten times. The chain combines TRBV13 with TRBJ2-7; 8 bases agree with TRBD2. J was trimmed by 7 bases and V by 5 bases; bases with no gene match: 10. Germline-derived CDR1 and CDR2 are PRHDT and FYEKMQ (reference sequence). This CDR3 contains 14 residues. The CDR3 loop is CASSPESIAGEQYF. The CDR3 nucleotides are TGTGCCAGCAGCCCGGAGAGTATAGCGGGGGAGCAGTACTTC.

The chain uses TRBV10-3 and TRBJ1-4, with 7 bases that match TRBD1. The germline V gene encodes CDR1 ENHRY and CDR2 SYGVKD. V lost 3 bases to trimming and J lost 10 bases; unmatched junction nucleotides: 5. The CDR3 sequence is 13 residues long. The CDR3 DNA reads TGTGCCATCAGTGAAGGGGGCATTGGAAAACTGTTTTTT. Translated: CAISEGGIGKLFF.

This clonotype was counted many times. The rearrangement links TRBV11-2 to TRBJ2-7; D might be TRBD2 (6 bases). CDR1 is SGHAT, CDR2 FQNNGV, per germline. The V and J ends lost 2 bases and 0 bases respectively, with 17 bases between them. The CDR3 extends over 17 amino acids. CDR3 coding DNA: TGTGCCAGCAGCTTAATCCCCGGGGGACTCAGCTCCTACGAGCAGTACTTC. Amino acid sequence: CASSLIPGGLSSYEQYF.

In this sample, this clonotype turned up a few times. The genes are TRBV7-2 and TRBJ2-2, with 10 positions matching TRBD1. The CDR3 has 18 residues. Looked up from germline, CDR1 is SGHTA and CDR2 is FQGNSA. J gave up 4 bases and V 1 base, and 9 bases lay outside the gene matches. Written as DNA, the CDR3 is TGTGCCAGCAGCTTAGGGCGGGGACAGGGGCTTTTCACCGGGGAGCTGTTTTTT. Protein: CASSLGRGQGLFTGELFF.

This clonotype was picked up many times. The chain uses TRBV4-2 and TRBJ2-7, with 11 bases lining up with TRBD2. Germline lookup yields CDR1 LGHNA and CDR2 YNFKEQ. The V segment lost 4 bases and the J segment 2 bases; nucleotides outside the gene matches: 7. The CDR3 spans 16 residues. This CDR3 is CASSRGRLAGTYEQYF. The CDR3 coding sequence is TGTGCCAGCAGCCGCGGAAGACTAGCGGGAACCTACGAGCAGTACTTC.

The J gene is TRBJ1-1, the V gene TRBV25-1; D is unclear. Germline CDR1 reads MGHDK; CDR2 reads SYGVNS. This CDR3 comprises 14 residues. Between the trimmed V and J ends, which lost 8 bases and 0 bases, there was a span of 13 bases. CDR3 residues: CASSPNSMNTEAFF. The CDR3 region has the DNA TGTGCCAGCTCACCAAACAGTATGAACACTGAAGCTTTCTTT.

As regards this clonotype: Germline is not matched at one junction end, which may reflect a read error. The chain employs TRBV18 and TRBJ1-2; possible D gene TRBD1, 6 bases. CDR3 length: 14 residues. Germline V gene sequence: CDR1 KGHSH, CDR2 LQKENI. The CDR3 loop reads CASSQDSTSYGCTF. DNA of the CDR3: TGTGCCAGCTCACAGGACAGCACGTCCTATGGCTGCACCTTC.

This clonotype was observed at least ten times. This sequence joins TRBV12-3 or TRBV12-4 and TRBJ1-2, with D unresolved. Deletions cut 5 bases from V and 5 bases from J, with 15 bases between. The CDR3 length is 14 residues. CDR3 residues: CASSRNPGGYGYTF. CDR3 nucleotides: TGTGCCAGCAGTCGAAACCCCGGTGGTTATGGCTACACCTTC.

This clonotype occurred many times. This rearrangement joins TRBV29-1 to TRBJ2-6; maybe TRBD2 (6 bases). V gave up 1 base and J gave up 4 bases, with 14 bases separating them. Per the germline V gene, CDR1 is SQVTM and CDR2 is ANQGSEA. This CDR3 has 16 residues. CDR3 protein: CSVEARRATGANVLTF. The CDR3 nucleotides read TGCAGCGTTGAAGCCCGGAGGGCCACCGGGGCCAACGTCCTGACTTTC.

This clonotype was found many times. The J gene is TRBJ1-1, the V gene TRBV12-3 or TRBV12-4, with D maybe TRBD1 (6 bases). V lost 2 bases to trimming and J lost 5 bases, with 9 bases between them. This CDR3 is built from 13 residues. CDR3 residues: CASSLRDRTEAFF. In DNA, the CDR3 is TGTGCCAGCAGTTTAAGAGACAGGACTGAAGCTTTCTTT.